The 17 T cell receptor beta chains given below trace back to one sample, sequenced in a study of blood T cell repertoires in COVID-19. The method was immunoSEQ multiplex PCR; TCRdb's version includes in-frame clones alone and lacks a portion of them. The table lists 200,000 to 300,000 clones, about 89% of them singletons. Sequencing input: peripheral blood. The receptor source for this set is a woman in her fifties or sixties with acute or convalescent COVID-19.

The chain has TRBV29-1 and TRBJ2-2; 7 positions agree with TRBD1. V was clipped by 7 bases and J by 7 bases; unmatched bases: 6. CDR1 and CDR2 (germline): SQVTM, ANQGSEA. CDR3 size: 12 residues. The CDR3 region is CSARTGGGELFF. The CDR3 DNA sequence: TGCAGCGCCCGGACAGGCGGCGGGGAGCTGTTTTTT.

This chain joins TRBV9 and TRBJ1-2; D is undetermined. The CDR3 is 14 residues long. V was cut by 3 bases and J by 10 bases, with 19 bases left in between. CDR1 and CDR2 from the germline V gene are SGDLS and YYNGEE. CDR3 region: CASSARSGDSFYTF. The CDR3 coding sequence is TGTGCCAGCAGCGCAAGATCCGGGGATAGCTTCTACACCTTC.

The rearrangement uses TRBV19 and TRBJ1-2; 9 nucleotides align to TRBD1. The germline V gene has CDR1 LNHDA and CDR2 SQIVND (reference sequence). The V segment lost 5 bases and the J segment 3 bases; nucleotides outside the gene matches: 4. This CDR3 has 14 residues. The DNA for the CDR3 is TGTGCCAGTAGTTGGACAGGGGAGGACTATGGCTACACCTTC. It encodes CASSWTGEDYGYTF.

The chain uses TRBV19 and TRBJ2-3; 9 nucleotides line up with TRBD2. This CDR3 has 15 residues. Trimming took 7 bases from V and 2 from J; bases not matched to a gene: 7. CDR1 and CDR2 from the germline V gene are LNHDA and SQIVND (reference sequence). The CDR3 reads CASNPGLAATDTQYF. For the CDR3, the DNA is TGTGCCAGTAACCCGGGACTAGCTGCCACAGATACGCAGTATTTT.

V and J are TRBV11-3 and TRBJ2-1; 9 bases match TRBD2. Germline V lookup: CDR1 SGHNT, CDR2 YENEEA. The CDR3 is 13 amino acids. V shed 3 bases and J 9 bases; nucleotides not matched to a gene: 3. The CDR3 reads CASSLREGREQFF. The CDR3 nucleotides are TGTGCCAGCAGCTTGCGGGAGGGCCGTGAGCAGTTCTTC.

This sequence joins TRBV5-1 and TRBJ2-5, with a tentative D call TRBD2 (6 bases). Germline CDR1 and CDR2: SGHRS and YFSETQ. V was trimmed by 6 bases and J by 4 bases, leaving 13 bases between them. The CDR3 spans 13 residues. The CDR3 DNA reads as TGCGCCAGCAACCCCGGGGGAAGAGAGACCCAGTACTTC. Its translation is CASNPGGRETQYF.

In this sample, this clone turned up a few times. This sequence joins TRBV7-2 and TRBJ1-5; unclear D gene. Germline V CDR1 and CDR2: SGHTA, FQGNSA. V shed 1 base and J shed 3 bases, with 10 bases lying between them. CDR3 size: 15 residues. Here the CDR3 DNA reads TGTGCCAGCAGCTTAGACCGAACATCCAATCAGCCCCAGCATTTT. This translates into CASSLDRTSNQPQHF.

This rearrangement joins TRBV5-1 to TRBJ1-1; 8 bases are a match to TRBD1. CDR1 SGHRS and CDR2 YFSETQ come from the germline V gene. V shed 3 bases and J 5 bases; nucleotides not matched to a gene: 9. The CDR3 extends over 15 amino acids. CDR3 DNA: TGCGCCAGCAGCTCGTCTACAGGGGGGCAAACTGAAGCTTTCTTT. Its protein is CASSSSTGGQTEAFF.

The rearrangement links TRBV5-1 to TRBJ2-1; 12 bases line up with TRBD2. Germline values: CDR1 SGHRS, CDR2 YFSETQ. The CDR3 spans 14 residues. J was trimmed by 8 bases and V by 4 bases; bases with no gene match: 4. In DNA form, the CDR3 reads TGCGCCAGCAGCCCGACTAGCGGGAGCGATGAGCAGTTCTTC. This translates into CASSPTSGSDEQFF.

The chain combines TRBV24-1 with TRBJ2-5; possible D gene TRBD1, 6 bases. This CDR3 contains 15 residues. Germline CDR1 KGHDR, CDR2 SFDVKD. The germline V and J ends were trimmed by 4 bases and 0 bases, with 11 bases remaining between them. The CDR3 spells CATSDRDTYQETQYF. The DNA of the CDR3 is TGTGCCACCAGTGACCGGGACACCTACCAAGAGACCCAGTACTTC.

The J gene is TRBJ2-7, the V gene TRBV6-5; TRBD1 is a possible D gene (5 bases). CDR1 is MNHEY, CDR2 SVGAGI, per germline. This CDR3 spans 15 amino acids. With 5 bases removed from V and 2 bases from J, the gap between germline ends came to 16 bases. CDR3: CASSRSLGPAYEQYF. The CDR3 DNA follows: TGTGCCAGCAGTAGGTCATTGGGGCCCGCCTACGAGCAGTACTTC.

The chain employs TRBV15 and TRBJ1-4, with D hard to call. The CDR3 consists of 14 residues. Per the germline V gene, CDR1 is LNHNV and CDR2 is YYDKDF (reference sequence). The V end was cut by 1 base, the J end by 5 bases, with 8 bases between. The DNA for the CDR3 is TGTGCCACCAGCAGAGGGACTTCAAATGAAAAACTGTTTTTT. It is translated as CATSRGTSNEKLFF. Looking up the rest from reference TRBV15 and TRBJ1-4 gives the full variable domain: DAMVIQNPRYQVTQFGKPVTLSCSQTLNHNVMYWYQQKSSQAPKLLFHYYDKDFNNEADTPDNFQSRRPNTSFCFLDIRSPGLGDTAMYLCATSRGTSNEKLFFGSGTQLSVL.

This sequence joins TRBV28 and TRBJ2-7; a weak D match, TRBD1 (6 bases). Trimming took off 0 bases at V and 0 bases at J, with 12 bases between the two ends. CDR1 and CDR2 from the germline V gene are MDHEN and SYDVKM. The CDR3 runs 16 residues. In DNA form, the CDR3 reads TGTGCCAGCAGTTTATGGGGGGACACTGACTCCTACGAGCAGTACTTC. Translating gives CASSLWGDTDSYEQYF.

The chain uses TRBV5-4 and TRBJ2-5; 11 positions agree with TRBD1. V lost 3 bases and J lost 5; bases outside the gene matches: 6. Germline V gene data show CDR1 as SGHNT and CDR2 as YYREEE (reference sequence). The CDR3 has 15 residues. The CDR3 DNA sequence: TGTGCCAGCAGCTGGGGACAGGGGGGTCGGGAGACCCAGTACTTC. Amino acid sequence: CASSWGQGGRETQYF.

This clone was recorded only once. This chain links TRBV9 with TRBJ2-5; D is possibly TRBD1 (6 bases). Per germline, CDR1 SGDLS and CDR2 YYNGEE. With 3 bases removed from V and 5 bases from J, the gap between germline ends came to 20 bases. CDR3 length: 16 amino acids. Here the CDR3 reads CASSGGRGGLIETQYF. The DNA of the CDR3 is TGTGCCAGCAGCGGCGGGCGTGGGGGCCTTATCGAGACCCAGTACTTC.

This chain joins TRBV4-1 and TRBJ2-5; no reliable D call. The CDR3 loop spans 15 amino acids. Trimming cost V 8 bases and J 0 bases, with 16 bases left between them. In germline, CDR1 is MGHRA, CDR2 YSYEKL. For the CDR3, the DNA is TGCGCCAGCGGCCCCCAATTACGGGACCAAGAGACCCAGTACTTC. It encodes CASGPQLRDQETQYF.

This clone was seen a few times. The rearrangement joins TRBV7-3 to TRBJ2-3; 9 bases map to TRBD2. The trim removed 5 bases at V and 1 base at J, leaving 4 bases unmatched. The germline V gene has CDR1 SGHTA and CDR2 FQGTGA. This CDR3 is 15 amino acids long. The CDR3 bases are TGTGCCAGCAGCCGAGCGGGAGGTGGCACAGATACGCAGTATTTT. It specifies CASSRAGGGTDTQYF.